The sample holds one count of the clone carrying this T cell receptor beta chain. Antigen: not known. This entry comes from a study of cytomegalovirus exposure and HLA in healthy donors. The PCR contained 60 Vbeta and 13 Jbeta primers. Only in-frame clones appear in the TCRdb table, and some are missing; sequencing was by immunoSEQ multiplex PCR. Among approximately 180,000 clones listed, roughly 76% were seen once. Study conclusions and caveats: A few chains tied to CMV proved CMV antigen-specific in vitro. Cytomegalovirus status was reportedly diagnosed by the classifier with high specificity and sensitivity.

V lost 4 bases and J lost 8; bases outside the gene matches: 7. Germline lookup yields CDR1 SGHDT and CDR2 YYEEEE. The CDR3 loop spans 14 amino acids. The J gene is TRBJ2-1, the V gene TRBV5-6; 9 nucleotides match TRBD1. The receptor was derived from a woman younger than 30 in good health and CMV-seropositive. The sample consisted of PBMCs. The CDR3 loop reads CASSRGTGIYEQFF. Written as DNA, the CDR3 is TGTGCCAGCAGCCGGGGGACAGGGATTTATGAGCAGTTCTTC.